The T cell receptor beta chain described here comes from a study of long-term antiretroviral therapy in people with HIV. With 1 base removed from V and 5 bases from J, the gap between germline ends came to 3 bases. Germline-derived CDR1 and CDR2 are SGHRS and YFSETQ. The CDR3 sequence is 11 residues long. Samples were assayed with immunoSEQ v3.0 at survey level. The assay was immunoSEQ multiplex PCR, and TCRdb's table has in-frame clones only and misses some. The table lists about 33,000 clones, 60% to 85% of them singletons. As to this clone: Its specificity is not known.

Overall study findings and caveats: Dominant in the repertoire at all time points were clones expanded before ART.

The sequence derives from a woman in her forties or fifties with HIV. This chain links TRBV5-1 with TRBJ2-5, with D hard to call. The material was unsorted PBMCs, obtained 2 years after starting antiretroviral therapy. CDR3 sequence reads: CASSLTETQYF. The CDR3 DNA reads TGCGCCAGCAGCTTGACGGAGACCCAGTACTTC.